This TCR beta chain appears in the sequencing data of a study of T cell repertoires in cytomegalovirus infection. Study summary: Based on public TCR beta signatures, there were indications of CMV infection and of a matching HLA type. Study-wide findings and caveats: Dominating the ex vivo response were HLA-C-restricted CMV-specific TCR beta clonotypes. Based on cumulative public TCR beta family frequency, carriers of CMV plus the relevant HLA were identified.

TCRdb reprocessed the reads with MiXCR, giving one entry per CDR3 protein. The data contain under 350,000 distinct CDR3 sequences, 9% to 9.5% of them singletons. V was shortened by 2 bases and J by 5 bases, with 12 bases between the two germline ends. Germline CDR1 and CDR2: SGHVS and FNYEAQ. CDR3 length: 14 residues. This clonotype was recorded a few times. Its target is unknown. The chain links TRBV7-6 to TRBJ1-1; tentatively, D is TRBD1 (6 bases). Specimen: PBMCs. The sequence derives from a human donor in good health (CMV status not recorded). Some clones in this sample may be carry-over from other donors' samples. CDR3 DNA sequence: TGTGCCAGCAGCTTACCCAGGGGAGGTACTGAAGCTTTCTTT. As protein: CASSLPRGGTEAFF.